Each of the 20 T cell receptor beta chains below was sequenced from the same sample in a study of vaccination effects on CD4 cells after COVID-19. Antigen specificity for these receptors is unknown. Investigators separated out CD4+ T cells once approximately 10 days of culture had passed. Data came from immunoSEQ multiplex PCR; TCRdb stores just in-frame clones and leaves some out. The data contain approximately 60,000 clones, about 72% of them singletons. The input for sequencing was CD4+ T cells from PBMCs cultured without peptide, taken before COVID-19 vaccination. Receptors were obtained from a human donor who had a prior SARS-CoV-2 infection.

The rearrangement joins TRBV28 to TRBJ2-1, with 8 bases matching TRBD2. V lost 8 bases, J lost 6 bases, and 9 bases stayed unmatched. This CDR3 is built from 14 residues. CDR1 and CDR2 (germline): MDHEN, SYDVKM. The CDR3 loop is CASLRRTSFNEQFF. For the CDR3, the DNA is TGTGCCAGCCTCAGGAGGACTAGCTTCAATGAGCAGTTCTTC.

V and J are TRBV15 and TRBJ2-7; D may match TRBD1 or TRBD2 (5 bases each). This CDR3 spans 16 amino acids. CDR1 LNHNV and CDR2 YYDKDF come from the germline V gene (reference sequence). V was clipped by 0 bases and J by 3 bases, with 15 bases between them. The CDR3 reads CATSRDRGRVGYEQYF. The CDR3 DNA reads as TGTGCCACCAGCAGAGATCGGGGCAGGGTGGGCTACGAGCAGTACTTC.

J is TRBJ2-1 and V is TRBV5-1; 16 bases agree with TRBD2. Germline CDR1 and CDR2: SGHRS and YFSETQ. V was clipped by 3 bases and J by 4 bases; unmatched bases: 10. This CDR3 is built from 19 residues. The CDR3 sequence: CASSSSGTSGGVMYNEQFF. CDR3 nucleotide sequence: TGCGCCAGCAGCTCCTCCGGGACTAGCGGGGGGGTGATGTACAATGAGCAGTTCTTC.

The chain is built from TRBV30 and TRBJ2-4; 11 bases map to TRBD2. The V gene's germline CDR1 is GTSNPN and CDR2 SVGIG (reference sequence). CDR3 length: 14 residues. V gave up 2 bases and J gave up 9 bases; unmatched junction bases: 6. DNA of the CDR3: TGTGCCTGGAGTTTAGCGGGGGGGCTGTTCATTCAGTACTTC. Residues: CAWSLAGGLFIQYF.

This clone was observed a few times. This rearrangement joins TRBV5-1 to TRBJ1-5; 7 bases map to TRBD1. The V and J ends lost 0 bases and 8 bases, in that order; junction bases with no gene match: 8. This CDR3 region has 15 residues. Germline V lookup: CDR1 SGHRS, CDR2 YFSETQ. The CDR3 is CASSLGTGVPEPQHF. The CDR3 region has the DNA TGCGCCAGCAGCTTGGGTACAGGGGTCCCGGAGCCCCAGCATTTT.

A note on this clone: At one boundary the junction diverges from the germline segment, which might be a read error. The chain employs TRBV5-1 and TRBJ2-7, with 7 bases that match TRBD1. The CDR3 has 13 residues. Germline V gene data show CDR1 as SGHRS and CDR2 as YFSETQ. CDR3: CASTLTGKNEQYF. DNA of the CDR3: TGCGCCAGCACCTTGACAGGGAAGAACGAGCAGTACTTC. Full variable domain (missing parts from reference TRBV5-1 and TRBJ2-7): KAGVTQTPRYLIKTRGQQVTLSCSPISGHRSVSWYQQTPGQGLQFLFEYFSETQRNKGNFPGRFSGRQFSNSRSEMNVSTLELGDSALYLCASTLTGKNEQYFGPGTRLTVT.

The chain recombines TRBV24-1 with TRBJ2-3; 8 bases are a match to TRBD2. This CDR3 comprises 16 residues. From germline, CDR1 is KGHDR and CDR2 SFDVKD. Losses at the gene ends were 4 bases for V and 5 bases for J; bases not matched to a gene: 10. CDR3 nucleotide sequence: TGTGCCACCAGTGAGACGGCGGGAGGAAAATTAGATACGCAGTATTTT. This encodes CATSETAGGKLDTQYF.

The genes are TRBV6-2 or TRBV6-3 and TRBJ2-1; TRBD2 matches at 7 bases. The CDR3 length is 16 residues. CDR1 MNHEY and CDR2 SVGEGT come from the germline V gene. Germline trimming cut 5 bases from V and 5 bases from J; bases unmatched to any gene: 12. The CDR3 nucleotides are TGTGCCAGCAGTAGCCCGGGCGGGAGTATTAACAATGAGCAGTTCTTC. It encodes CASSSPGGSINNEQFF.

V and J are TRBV5-1 and TRBJ2-1; TRBD2 agrees at 8 bases. V was clipped by 5 bases and J by 2 bases; unmatched bases: 9. CDR1 and CDR2 (germline): SGHRS, YFSETQ. There are 16 residues in the CDR3. In nucleotides, the CDR3 is TGCGCCAGCAGGCCTGGGACTAGGGGGGCCTACAATGAGCAGTTCTTC. Residues: CASRPGTRGAYNEQFF.

This clone has just one count. This chain uses TRBV2 with TRBJ2-3; D is possibly TRBD1 (6 bases). Germline CDR1 and CDR2: SNHLY and FYNNEI. The CDR3 is 14 residues long. With 2 bases removed from V and 2 bases from J, the gap between germline ends came to 8 bases. DNA for the CDR3: TGTGCCAGCAGTGAACAGGGGATCACAGATACGCAGTATTTT. Protein product: CASSEQGITDTQYF.

The rearrangement joins TRBV11-3 to TRBJ2-5, with 7 bases matching TRBD2. The germline CDR1 and CDR2 sequences are SGHNT and YENEEA. The length of the CDR3 is 11 residues. V lost 6 bases and J lost 5; bases outside the gene matches: 0. The CDR3: CASSSGETQYF. The CDR3, as DNA: TGTGCCAGCAGTAGCGGGGAGACCCAGTACTTC. Supplemented by reference TRBV11-3 and TRBJ2-5, the full variable domain reads EAGVVQSPRYKIIEKKQPVAFWCNPISGHNTLYWYLQNLGQGPELLIRYENEEAVDDSQLPKDRFSAERLKGVDSTLKIQPAELGDSAVYLCASSSGETQYFGPGTRLLVL.

The chain has TRBV6-5 and TRBJ1-6, with 12 positions matching TRBD1. Germline CDR1 is MNHEY and CDR2 is SVGAGI. The CDR3 consists of 15 residues. After removal of 6 bases from V and 9 bases from J, the junction contained 6 bases not matched to a gene. CDR3 sequence: CASSNRDRGPSPLHF. CDR3 sequence (DNA): TGTGCCAGCAGCAACCGGGACAGGGGGCCTTCACCCCTCCACTTT.

The rearrangement links TRBV5-1 to TRBJ2-1; a weak D match, TRBD2 (5 bases). The CDR3 extends over 17 amino acids. Germline CDR1 SGHRS, CDR2 YFSETQ. Trimming stripped 1 base from V and 2 bases from J, with 16 bases between. CDR3 residues: CASSLFPPGLTYNEQFF. The CDR3 DNA is TGCGCCAGCAGCTTGTTCCCTCCCGGACTTACCTACAATGAGCAGTTCTTC.

This clone came up a few times. V is TRBV4-2 and J is TRBJ2-7; the D is unclear. V was pared by 0 bases and J by 6 bases, with 15 bases between. The CDR3 is made up of 15 amino acids. Per germline, CDR1 LGHNA and CDR2 YNFKEQ. The chain's CDR3 is CASSQDSRAGREQYF. Here the CDR3 DNA reads TGTGCCAGCAGCCAAGATTCACGGGCTGGTCGCGAGCAGTACTTC.

This clone came up once. V usage is TRBV28 and J usage is TRBJ1-3; D perhaps matches TRBD1 (5 bases). Trimming removed 1 base at V and 0 bases at J, with 13 bases between. The CDR3 runs 17 residues. In germline, CDR1 is MDHEN, CDR2 SYDVKM. CDR3 residues: CASSLSGPAFSGNTIYF. The CDR3, as DNA: TGTGCCAGCAGTTTATCGGGACCCGCTTTCTCTGGAAACACCATATATTTT.

This rearrangement joins TRBV5-4 to TRBJ2-3; D tentatively fits TRBD1 or TRBD2 (5 bases each). The ends were cut back, 4 bases at V and 6 bases at J, with 15 bases in the middle. The CDR3 is 14 amino acids. CDR1 SGHNT and CDR2 YYREEE come from the germline V gene (reference sequence). The CDR3 region is CASSPRGGADTQYF. For the CDR3, the DNA is TGTGCCAGCAGCCCACGGGGTGGGGCCGATACGCAGTATTTT.

This clone has more than one count but fewer than ten. The rearrangement links TRBV7-2 to TRBJ2-5; TRBD2 matches 7 bases. The CDR3 sequence is 16 residues long. Germline V lookup: CDR1 SGHTA, CDR2 FQGNSA. The V and J ends lost 5 bases and 1 base, in that order; junction bases with no gene match: 10. CDR3 amino acids: CASSRVSGGSQETQYF. CDR3 bases: TGTGCCAGCAGCCGGGTGAGTGGCGGGAGCCAAGAGACCCAGTACTTC. Supplemented by reference TRBV7-2 and TRBJ2-5, the full variable domain reads GAGVSQSPSNKVTEKGKDVELRCDPISGHTALYWYRQSLGQGLEFLIYFQGNSAPDKSGLPSDRFSAERTGGSVSTLTIQRTQQEDSAVYLCASSRVSGGSQETQYFGPGTRLLVL.

This chain joins TRBV12-3 or TRBV12-4 and TRBJ1-5; TRBD1 is a possible D gene (5 bases). V dropped 4 bases and J dropped 6 bases, with 10 bases sitting between them. The length of the CDR3 is 13 residues. The CDR3 DNA reads as TGTGCCAGCAGTTGGGACGTTGGTCAGCCCCAGCATTTT. Its protein product is CASSWDVGQPQHF.

The genes are TRBV2 and TRBJ1-2; TRBD1 might be the D (6 bases). The CDR3 covers 15 residues. The ends were cut back, 6 bases at V and 6 bases at J, with 20 bases in the middle. The germline gives CDR1 SNHLY, CDR2 FYNNEI. The CDR3 loop is CASRDPGQSADGYTF. The CDR3 bases are TGTGCCAGCAGGGATCCGGGACAATCTGCCGATGGCTACACCTTC. The whole variable domain, filled in from reference TRBV2 and TRBJ1-2, reads EPEVTQTPSHQVTQMGQEVILRCVPISNHLYFYWYRQILGQKVEFLVSFYNNEISEKSEIFDDQFSVERPDGSNFTLKIRSTKLEDSAMYFCASRDPGQSADGYTFGSGTRLTVV.

This clone was observed a handful of times. The chain joins TRBV29-1 to TRBJ1-2, with D tentatively TRBD1 (5 bases). The V gene lost 6 bases and the J gene lost 8 bases, with 16 bases spanning the gap. The V gene's germline CDR1 is SQVTM and CDR2 ANQGSEA. The CDR3 sequence is 12 residues long. CDR3 sequence (DNA): TGCAGCGTCATAATTGGGGCGGCGGGCTACACCTTC. This translates into CSVIIGAAGYTF.